This T cell receptor (beta chain) is from a study of cytomegalovirus exposure and HLA in healthy donors. Study-level results: It was reported that the classifier diagnosed cytomegalovirus status with high specificity and sensitivity in both the original and validation cohorts. According to the study, roughly 180 TCR beta chains were cytomegalovirus-associated. The tendency of first-cohort TCR clusters to co-occur in the 100 to 150 validation repertoires was identified by a subsequent analysis.

In regard to this clone: Antigen: not known.

The ends lost 3 bases at V and 7 bases at J; junction bases unmatched: 10. Germline V gene lookup returns CDR1 SGHNT and CDR2 YYREEE (reference sequence). CDR3 size: 15 residues. Sequencing was performed with immunoSEQ multiplex PCR; in TCRdb, only in-frame clones are kept and a portion is missing. Of a few hundred thousand clones listed, approximately 88% are singletons. Source material: PBMCs. The TCR sequence derives from a young woman in good health and CMV-seropositive. The chain couples TRBV5-4 to TRBJ2-7; 10 nucleotides agree with TRBD2. CDR3 protein: CASSSGLAGVGEQYF. CDR3 bases: TGTGCCAGCAGCTCAGGTCTAGCGGGAGTCGGGGAGCAGTACTTC.